Presented here are 10 T cell receptor beta chains from one specimen sequenced in a study of blood T cell repertoires in COVID-19 (TCRdb year 2020). Receptor libraries were prepared by the immunoSEQ multiplex PCR assay. TCRdb limited this immuneACCESS table to in-frame rearrangements with V and J called. A share of clones is missing; checked studies link under half to unresolved V genes, and the rest is unexplained. This sample has some 460,000 clones in its table, and roughly 89% of those were observed once. The top ten hold roughly 4% of the sample. The sequenced material came from peripheral blood. The receptor source for this set is a woman aged 25 to 45 with acute or convalescent COVID-19.

The chain employs TRBV11-2 and TRBJ1-2, with TRBD1 matching 7 bases. CDR1 SGHAT and CDR2 FQNNGV come from the germline V gene. The V segment lost 4 bases and the J segment 2 bases; nucleotides outside the gene matches: 1. CDR3 size: 13 residues. This CDR3 is CASSSDRNYGYTF. CDR3 DNA sequence: TGTGCCAGCAGCTCGGACAGGAACTATGGCTACACCTTC.

The genes are TRBV7-2 and TRBJ2-3; 8 positions agree with TRBD2. Unmatched junction bases numbered 15, after V lost 4 bases and J lost 0 bases. This CDR3 has 19 residues. Germline CDR1 is SGHTA and CDR2 is FQGNSA. CDR3: CASSSRLTGGGTSTDTQYF. CDR3 DNA: TGTGCCAGCAGCTCCCGTCTCACAGGCGGGGGGACGAGCACAGATACGCAGTATTTT. The full variable domain, with the rest looked up from reference TRBV7-2 and TRBJ2-3, is GAGVSQSPSNKVTEKGKDVELRCDPISGHTALYWYRQSLGQGLEFLIYFQGNSAPDKSGLPSDRFSAERTGGSVSTLTIQRTQQEDSAVYLCASSSRLTGGGTSTDTQYFGPGTRLTVL.

The rearrangement links TRBV30 to TRBJ1-1, with D unresolved. Germline V gene sequence: CDR1 GTSNPN, CDR2 SVGIG (reference sequence). CDR3 length: 13 amino acids. Trimming stripped 2 bases from V and 3 bases from J, with 10 bases between. Written as DNA, the CDR3 is TGTGCCTGGAGTTCGACGGGTTACACTGAAGCTTTCTTT. Translation gives CAWSSTGYTEAFF.

This chain connects TRBV9 to TRBJ1-6, with D unresolved. The germline V gene encodes CDR1 SGDLS and CDR2 YYNGEE. This CDR3 has 14 amino acids. V was pared by 0 bases and J by 5 bases, with 6 bases between. The CDR3 region has the DNA TGTGCCAGCAGCGTAGTGGAGGATAATTCACCCCTCCACTTT. It specifies CASSVVEDNSPLHF.

The chain links TRBV25-1 to TRBJ2-1; a weak D match, TRBD2 (6 bases). The CDR3 runs 14 residues. Trimming pared 4 bases from V and 5 bases from J, leaving 12 bases between. CDR1 MGHDK and CDR2 SYGVNS come from the germline V gene. Here the CDR3 reads CASSGGGRNNEQFF. CDR3 bases: TGTGCCAGCAGTGGGGGAGGCAGAAACAATGAGCAGTTCTTC.

The chain couples TRBV29-1 to TRBJ1-3, with 7 bases identical to TRBD1. V was pared by 6 bases and J by 1 base, with 6 bases of the junction left unmatched. The CDR3 runs 14 residues. Germline V gene data show CDR1 as SQVTM and CDR2 as ANQGSEA. CDR3 in amino acids: CSVAGGRSGNTIYF. The CDR3 DNA sequence: TGCAGCGTGGCAGGGGGTCGGTCTGGAAACACCATATATTTT.

J is TRBJ2-5 and V is TRBV7-9; D may be TRBD1 (5 bases). Per the germline V gene, CDR1 is SEHNR and CDR2 is FQNEAQ (reference sequence). This CDR3 is built from 15 residues. V was pared by 5 bases and J by 5 bases, with 18 bases between. CDR3 sequence reads: CASSPPSIGAETQYF. In DNA form, the CDR3 reads TGTGCCAGCAGCCCCCCGTCGATAGGGGCGGAGACCCAGTACTTC.

The chain couples TRBV14 to TRBJ1-4; D gene unclear. The CDR3 spans 16 residues. V was clipped by 1 base and J by 3 bases, with 12 bases between them. Germline loops: CDR1 SGHDN, CDR2 FVKESK. Here the CDR3 reads CASSQGGLRANEKLFF. In DNA, the CDR3 is TGTGCCAGCAGCCAAGGAGGGCTTAGGGCTAATGAAAAACTGTTTTTT.

The chain recombines TRBV7-3 with TRBJ2-1; D perhaps matches TRBD1 (6 bases). In germline, CDR1 is SGHTA, CDR2 FQGTGA. V was trimmed by 5 bases and J by 11 bases, leaving 22 bases between them. The CDR3 totals 15 residues. The CDR3 spells CASSPAGTNNDKQFF. The CDR3, as DNA: TGTGCCAGCAGCCCAGCCGGGACAAACAATGATAAGCAGTTCTTC.

This rearrangement joins TRBV6-2 or TRBV6-3 to TRBJ2-5; D not resolved. V gave up 6 bases and J gave up 4 bases, with 15 bases separating them. The CDR3 is 14 amino acids. Looked up from germline, CDR1 is MNHEY and CDR2 is SVGEGT. CDR3 nucleotide sequence: TGTGCCAGCAGCCGCCCGGCAGGTTCAGAGACCCAGTACTTC. As protein: CASSRPAGSETQYF.